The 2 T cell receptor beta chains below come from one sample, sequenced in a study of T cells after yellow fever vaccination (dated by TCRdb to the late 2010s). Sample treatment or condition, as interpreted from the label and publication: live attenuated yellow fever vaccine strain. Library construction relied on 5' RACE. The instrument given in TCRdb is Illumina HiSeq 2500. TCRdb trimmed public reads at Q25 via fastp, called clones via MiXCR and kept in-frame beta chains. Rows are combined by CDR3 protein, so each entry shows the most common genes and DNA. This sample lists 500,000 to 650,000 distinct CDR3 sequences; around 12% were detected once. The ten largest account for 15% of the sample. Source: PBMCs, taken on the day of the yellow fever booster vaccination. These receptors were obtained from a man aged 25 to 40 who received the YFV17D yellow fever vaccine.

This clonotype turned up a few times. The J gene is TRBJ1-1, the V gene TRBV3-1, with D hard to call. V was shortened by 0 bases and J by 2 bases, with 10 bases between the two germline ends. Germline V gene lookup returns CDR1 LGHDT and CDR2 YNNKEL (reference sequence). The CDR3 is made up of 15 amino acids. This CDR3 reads CASSQDRATNTEAFF. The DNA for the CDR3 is TGTGCCAGCAGCCAAGATCGGGCCACCAACACTGAAGCTTTCTTT.

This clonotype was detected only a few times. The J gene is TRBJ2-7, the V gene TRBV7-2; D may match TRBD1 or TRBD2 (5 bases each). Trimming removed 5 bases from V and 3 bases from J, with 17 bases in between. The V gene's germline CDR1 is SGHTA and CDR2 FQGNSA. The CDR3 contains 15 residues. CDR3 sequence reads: CASSPNRDGNYEQYF. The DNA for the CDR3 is TGTGCCAGCAGCCCCAACCGGGACGGAAACTACGAGCAGTACTTC.